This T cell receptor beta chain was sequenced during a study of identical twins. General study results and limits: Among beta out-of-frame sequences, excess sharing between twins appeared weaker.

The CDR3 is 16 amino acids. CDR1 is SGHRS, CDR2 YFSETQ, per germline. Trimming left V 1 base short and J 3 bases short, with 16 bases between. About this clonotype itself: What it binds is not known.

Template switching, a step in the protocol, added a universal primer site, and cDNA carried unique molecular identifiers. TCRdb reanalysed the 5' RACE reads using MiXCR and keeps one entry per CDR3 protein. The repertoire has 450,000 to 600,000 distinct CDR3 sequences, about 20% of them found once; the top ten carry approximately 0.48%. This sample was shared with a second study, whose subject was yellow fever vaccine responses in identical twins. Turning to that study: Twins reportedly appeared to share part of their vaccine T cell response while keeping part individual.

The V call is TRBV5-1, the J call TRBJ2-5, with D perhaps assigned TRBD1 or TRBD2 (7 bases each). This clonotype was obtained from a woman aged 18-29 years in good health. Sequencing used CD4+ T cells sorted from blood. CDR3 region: CASSLKRGQLEETQYF. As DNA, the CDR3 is TGCGCCAGCAGCTTGAAGCGGGGACAGCTTGAAGAGACCCAGTACTTC.